The 22 T cell receptor beta chains below were found in one sample sequenced in a study of patients and donors after allogeneic stem cell transplantation. One entry per CDR3 protein, called by TCRdb with MiXCR from the RT-PCR reads. The repertoire includes approximately 200,000 distinct CDR3 sequences, 13% to 15% of them detected once, and more than 9% sits in the top ten. The sequencing sample was made of blood, either unsorted or a sorted T cell fraction (not recorded which). The receptors were gathered from a human donor who was either an allogeneic HSCT recipient or a stem cell or donor lymphocyte infusion donor (not recorded which). It is not recorded whose cells these are; they may come from a transplant donor.

This clonotype has ten or more counts. The gene calls are TRBV10-2 and TRBJ2-5; perhaps TRBD1 as D (5 bases). From germline, CDR1 is WSHSY and CDR2 SAAADI. This CDR3 is built from 17 residues. V gave up 1 base and J gave up 1 base, with 16 bases separating them. The CDR3 bases are TGCGCCAGCAGTGAGTGGGGCCACTTGACAGCCCAAGAGACCCAGTACTTC. Residues: CASSEWGHLTAQETQYF.

This clonotype occurred a few times. One end of the junction does not line up with germline, which may come from a read error. V and J are TRBV12-3 or TRBV12-4 and TRBJ1-2; 9 bases match TRBD1. This CDR3 region has 16 residues. DNA for the CDR3: TGTGCCAGTAGTTTAACGTTCGGACAGGGGAAGGATGGCTACACCTTC. Protein sequence: CASSLTFGQGKDGYTF.

This clonotype was detected ten times or more. The genes are TRBV10-3 and TRBJ2-1; TRBD1 matches at 10 bases. The V gene end was trimmed by 6 bases and the J gene end by 1 base; junction bases not matched to a gene: 6. Germline V gene data show CDR1 as ENHRY and CDR2 as SYGVKD. This CDR3 contains 16 residues. The CDR3 DNA sequence: TGTGCCATCAGCAGGGACAGGGGCGTTTCCTACAATGAGCAGTTCTTC. It translates to CAISRDRGVSYNEQFF.

This rearrangement joins TRBV7-2 to TRBJ2-5; D may be TRBD1 or TRBD2 (6 bases each). V was shortened by 5 bases and J by 7 bases, with 14 bases between the two germline ends. The CDR3 is 13 amino acids. CDR1 is SGHTA, CDR2 FQGNSA, per germline. The CDR3 loop reads CASSPTRGVTQYF. Here the CDR3 DNA reads TGTGCCAGCAGCCCCACTAGGGGGGTGACCCAGTACTTC.

The chain has TRBV3-1 and TRBJ1-2; D not certain. This CDR3 has 15 residues. From germline, CDR1 is LGHDT and CDR2 YNNKEL (reference sequence). Trimming took off 1 base at V and 8 bases at J, with 17 bases between the two ends. In DNA form, the CDR3 reads TGTGCCAGCAGCCAAGCTACCGCAGTCTCCGGGGGCTACACCTTC. Protein sequence: CASSQATAVSGGYTF.

The chain couples TRBV19 to TRBJ2-1; D may be TRBD2 (6 bases). With 5 bases removed from V and 3 bases from J, the gap between germline ends came to 14 bases. CDR3 length: 15 residues. Germline lookup yields CDR1 LNHDA and CDR2 SQIVND (reference sequence). CDR3 in DNA: TGTGCCAGTAGTCGGGTCGGGCGGGACTACAATGAGCAGTTCTTC. Its translation is CASSRVGRDYNEQFF.

The sample holds a few counts of this clonotype. V and J are TRBV19 and TRBJ1-2; no clear D. This CDR3 contains 14 residues. The V end was cut by 3 bases, the J end by 1 base, with 9 bases between. Per the germline V gene, CDR1 is LNHDA and CDR2 is SQIVND (reference sequence). CDR3 sequence (DNA): TGTGCCAGTAGTATTCTGGACGTTAACTATGGCTACACCTTC. It yields the protein CASSILDVNYGYTF.

This clonotype was observed a few times. This chain uses TRBV7-9 with TRBJ1-2, with 7 nucleotides matching TRBD1. V gave up 4 bases and J gave up 8 bases; unmatched junction bases: 7. This CDR3 region has 13 residues. From germline, CDR1 is SEHNR and CDR2 FQNEAQ (reference sequence). The CDR3 spells CASSYTDRDGYTF. In nucleotides, the CDR3 is TGTGCCAGCAGCTACACCGACAGGGACGGCTACACCTTC.

This chain connects TRBV13 to TRBJ2-1; 11 bases are shared with TRBD2. The germline V gene has CDR1 PRHDT and CDR2 FYEKMQ (reference sequence). The V and J ends lost 4 bases and 5 bases, in that order; junction bases with no gene match: 10. The CDR3 is made up of 17 amino acids. CDR3 region: CASSSPVGTSGNNEQFF. CDR3 nucleotides: TGTGCCAGCAGCTCCCCCGTGGGGACTAGCGGAAACAATGAGCAGTTCTTC.

This chain joins TRBV19 and TRBJ2-1, with 7 bases aligning to TRBD1. Germline loops: CDR1 LNHDA, CDR2 SQIVND (reference sequence). After removal of 7 bases from V and 7 bases from J, the junction contained 4 bases not matched to a gene. This CDR3 has 12 amino acids. The CDR3 protein is CASTQDRNEQFF. The CDR3 region has the DNA TGTGCCAGTACTCAGGACAGGAATGAGCAGTTCTTC.

V gene TRBV7-9 combines with J gene TRBJ2-5, with D hard to call. This CDR3 spans 13 amino acids. Germline values: CDR1 SEHNR, CDR2 FQNEAQ (reference sequence). Trimming took off 5 bases at V and 1 base at J, with 8 bases between the two ends. Written as DNA, the CDR3 is TGTGCCAGCAGCCGAGGAAGCCAAGAGACCCAGTACTTC. The encoded protein is CASSRGSQETQYF.

J is TRBJ2-3 and V is TRBV7-2, with 10 bases that match TRBD2. Germline V gene sequence: CDR1 SGHTA, CDR2 FQGNSA. The CDR3 loop spans 16 amino acids. V dropped 2 bases and J dropped 1; count of bases not matched to a gene: 3. Here the CDR3 reads CASSLTSGTRTDTQYF. CDR3 coding DNA: TGTGCCAGCAGCTTAACTAGCGGGACCCGCACAGATACGCAGTATTTT. Full variable domain (remainder filled in from reference TRBV7-2 and TRBJ2-3): GAGVSQSPSNKVTEKGKDVELRCDPISGHTALYWYRQSLGQGLEFLIYFQGNSAPDKSGLPSDRFSAERTGGSVSTLTIQRTQQEDSAVYLCASSLTSGTRTDTQYFGPGTRLTVL.

The table lists this clonotype with many counts. V and J are TRBV20-1 and TRBJ2-2; D perhaps matches TRBD2 (5 bases). Trimming took off 3 bases at V and 5 bases at J, with 13 bases between the two ends. Germline loops: CDR1 DFQATT, CDR2 SNEGSKA (reference sequence). This CDR3 is 14 amino acids long. The CDR3 loop is CSASVTTGTGELFF. The CDR3 DNA reads TGCAGTGCTAGCGTAACTACGGGGACCGGGGAGCTGTTTTTT.

This clonotype was detected ten times or more. In nucleotides, the CDR3 is TGCGCCAGCAGCTTATCCGGGCCTTGGGGGACTGAAGCTTTCTTT. Translation gives CASSLSGPWGTEAFF. The J gene is TRBJ1-1, the V gene TRBV5-1; maybe TRBD1 (5 bases). CDR1 is SGHRS and CDR2 is YFSETQ in the germline V gene. V lost 2 bases, J lost 5 bases, and 16 bases lay in between. This CDR3 is built from 15 residues.

The chain carries TRBV10-3 and TRBJ1-1, with D possibly being TRBD1 (6 bases). The CDR3 consists of 14 residues. V was shortened by 2 bases and J by 1 base, with 8 bases between the two germline ends. CDR1 and CDR2 (germline): ENHRY, SYGVKD. As DNA, the CDR3 is TGTGCCATCAGTGAGGCAGGGGCGAACACTGAAGCTTTCTTT. Protein: CAISEAGANTEAFF.

The gene calls are TRBV7-9 and TRBJ1-2; 7 nucleotides agree with TRBD1. The junction had 16 bases not matched to a gene; V was cut back by 5 bases and J by 4 bases. This CDR3 has 17 amino acids. Per germline, CDR1 SEHNR and CDR2 FQNEAQ (reference sequence). The CDR3 protein is CASSPKTGPGNPYGYTF. CDR3 nucleotide sequence: TGTGCCAGCAGCCCCAAGACAGGGCCCGGTAACCCCTATGGCTACACCTTC.

The CDR3 is CASSPIDRVKNYGYTF. The CDR3 coding sequence is TGTGCCAGCAGCCCTATTGACAGGGTGAAAAACTATGGCTACACCTTC. The chain carries TRBV14 and TRBJ1-2; the match to TRBD1 covers 7 bases. V shed 4 bases, J shed 2 bases, and the junction held 10 bases outside the gene matches. Germline-derived CDR1 and CDR2 are SGHDN and FVKESK. This CDR3 contains 16 residues.

This clonotype was observed a few times. This chain links TRBV30 with TRBJ2-3; the match to TRBD2 covers 9 bases. Germline-derived CDR1 and CDR2 are GTSNPN and SVGIG (reference sequence). The CDR3 contains 13 residues. J was trimmed by 4 bases and V by 3 bases; bases with no gene match: 2. This chain's CDR3 is CAWSLAGADTQYF. In DNA form, the CDR3 reads TGTGCCTGGAGCTTAGCGGGAGCAGATACGCAGTATTTT.

Only a few counts were recorded for this clonotype. The rearrangement uses TRBV5-8 and TRBJ1-5; D is unclear. Germline loops: CDR1 SGHTS, CDR2 YDEGEE. Deletions cut 6 bases from V and 1 base from J, with 11 bases between. The CDR3 contains 14 residues. The CDR3 sequence: CASTFDGSNQPQHF. The DNA of the CDR3 is TGTGCCAGCACCTTTGATGGGAGCAATCAGCCCCAGCATTTT.

This clonotype was found many times. This rearrangement joins TRBV5-1 to TRBJ2-2; D is unclear. The ends were cut back, 1 base at V and 4 bases at J, with 5 bases in the middle. CDR1 is SGHRS, CDR2 YFSETQ, per germline. The CDR3 covers 13 residues. The CDR3 is CASSLKLTGELFF. CDR3 nucleotides: TGCGCCAGCAGCTTGAAGCTCACCGGGGAGCTGTTTTTT.

The chain's CDR3 is CASSWTSGRARNEQFF. CDR3 nucleotides: TGTGCCAGCAGTTGGACTAGCGGGAGGGCTCGTAATGAGCAGTTCTTC. V and J are TRBV6-5 and TRBJ2-1, with TRBD2 identical over 15 bases. The V gene end was trimmed by 4 bases and the J gene end by 7 bases; junction bases not matched to a gene: 5. Germline assignment: CDR1 MNHEY and CDR2 SVGAGI. CDR3 size: 16 residues.

This clonotype was seen at least ten times. The V and J genes are TRBV12-3 or TRBV12-4 and TRBJ2-6; D is unclear. The CDR3 has 16 amino acids. V was pared by 3 bases and J by 1 base, with 10 bases between. CDR3 sequence reads: CASSLAQLSGANVLTF. The CDR3 DNA follows: TGTGCCAGCAGTTTGGCCCAGCTATCTGGGGCCAACGTCCTGACTTTC.